The 24 T cell receptor beta chains below come from one sample, sequenced in a study of T-cell reconstitution after alpha-beta-depleted transplantation in children. Unique molecular identifiers were used in preparing the TCRbeta library. TCRdb reprocessed the PCR reads via MiXCR and lists one record per CDR3 protein. The sample has 240,000 or so distinct CDR3 sequences, about 11% seen once. The input for sequencing was PBMCs from the stem cell graft donor, taken from the stem cell graft. The source is a human donor who donated a stem cell graft to a child with acute lymphoblastic leukemia.

The chain employs TRBV30 and TRBJ1-1; unclear D gene. The CDR3 spans 13 residues. V shed 0 bases and J shed 6 bases, with 11 bases lying between them. Germline V gives CDR1 GTSNPN, CDR2 SVGIG (reference sequence). CDR3 region: CAWSVRRIAEAFF. DNA for the CDR3: TGTGCCTGGAGTGTACGGCGGATCGCTGAAGCTTTCTTT.

This clonotype came up many times. The chain couples TRBV15 to TRBJ2-5; D might be TRBD2 (5 bases). V lost 4 bases and J lost 3, with 6 bases in between. This CDR3 spans 12 amino acids. Germline CDR1 reads LNHNV; CDR2 reads YYDKDF (reference sequence). The CDR3: CATSIGEETQYF. The CDR3 DNA sequence: TGTGCCACCAGCATCGGGGAAGAGACCCAGTACTTC.

There are many counts of this clonotype. The chain links TRBV6-5 to TRBJ1-2; 7 positions agree with TRBD1. From germline, CDR1 is MNHEY and CDR2 SVGAGI. The CDR3 contains 13 residues. V gave up 2 bases and J gave up 5 bases; unmatched junction bases: 2. Written as DNA, the CDR3 is TGTGCCAGCAGTTACGACAGGGCTTATGGCTACACCTTC. Protein: CASSYDRAYGYTF.

There are many counts of this clonotype. This rearrangement joins TRBV4-3 to TRBJ1-1; tentative D call: TRBD1 (5 bases). The ends were cut back, 0 bases at V and 1 base at J, with 6 bases in the middle. Germline values: CDR1 LGHNA, CDR2 YSLEER. The CDR3 has 14 amino acids. CDR3 region: CASSQDRANTEAFF. CDR3 DNA: TGCGCCAGCAGCCAAGACAGGGCGAACACTGAAGCTTTCTTT.

On this clonotype itself: Since a much larger clone is just one base distant, this may be a read error. This rearrangement joins TRBV20-1 to TRBJ2-7, with D tentatively TRBD2 (5 bases). V was shortened by 5 bases and J by 5 bases, with 22 bases between the two germline ends. Germline CDR1 is DFQATT and CDR2 is SNEGSKA (reference sequence). This CDR3 is 15 amino acids long. The CDR3 loop reads CSAARREGSGNEQYF. CDR3 nucleotides: TGCAGTGCTGCCAGACGGGAAGGGTCTGGGAACGAGCAGTACTTC.

In this sample, this clonotype turned up many times. The chain is built from TRBV20-1 and TRBJ1-2; D gene uncertain. Germline loops: CDR1 DFQATT, CDR2 SNEGSKA (reference sequence). This CDR3 region has 13 residues. The V end lost 3 bases, the J end lost 5 bases, and 13 bases lay between the germline ends. In nucleotides, the CDR3 is TGCAGTGCTAGGTGGCATAAGAGATATGGCTACACCTTC. Encoded protein: CSARWHKRYGYTF.

Details on this clonotype: A single base separates this from a much larger clone, so it may be a read error. Likely a read error: the CDR3 ends without its conserved phenylalanine or tryptophan. The rearrangement joins TRBV7-8 to TRBJ1-1; D remains ambiguous. Trimming pared 2 bases from V and 0 bases from J, leaving 16 bases between. CDR1 is SGHVS and CDR2 is FQNEAQ in the germline V gene. The length of the CDR3 is 17 residues. The CDR3 spells CASSLKTVLGMNTEAFL. For the CDR3, the DNA is TGTGCCAGCAGCTTAAAGACGGTGCTGGGCATGAACACTGAAGCTTTCTTG.

This clonotype was seen many times. The rearrangement joins TRBV10-3 to TRBJ1-5; no clear D. V was pared by 8 bases and J by 8 bases, with 13 bases between. The CDR3 is made up of 12 amino acids. In germline, CDR1 is ENHRY, CDR2 SYGVKD. The CDR3, as DNA: TGTGCCATCGGGCAGGTCAAGGAGCCCCAGCATTTT. Its protein product is CAIGQVKEPQHF.

This clonotype has at least ten counts. The chain links TRBV7-9 to TRBJ2-2; 8 bases agree with TRBD2. Germline CDR1 is SEHNR and CDR2 is FQNEAQ (reference sequence). CDR3 size: 15 residues. J gave up 5 bases and V 3 bases, and 5 bases lay outside the gene matches. CDR3 region: CASSFGGDGTGELFF. The CDR3 bases are TGTGCCAGCAGCTTCGGGGGGGATGGAACCGGGGAGCTGTTTTTT.

This clonotype was picked up a small number of times. The chain links TRBV9 to TRBJ2-5, with 10 bases matching TRBD1. There are 15 residues in the CDR3. Germline CDR1 and CDR2: SGDLS and YYNGEE. V shed 3 bases, J shed 5 bases, and the junction held 7 bases outside the gene matches. The chain's CDR3 is CASSGGQGVGETQYF. The CDR3 coding sequence is TGTGCCAGCAGCGGAGGACAGGGGGTAGGGGAGACCCAGTACTTC.

This clonotype has at least ten counts. The chain links TRBV6-1 to TRBJ1-4; a possible D gene is TRBD1 (5 bases). The germline V gene has CDR1 MNHNS and CDR2 SASEGT. V lost 8 bases, J lost 0 bases, and 7 bases lay in between. This CDR3 is 13 amino acids long. CDR3 sequence: CASRDATNEKLFF. CDR3 nucleotide sequence: TGTGCCAGCCGGGACGCAACTAATGAAAAACTGTTTTTT.

CDR3 nucleotides: TGTGCCAGCAGCTTAGATCCGATGAACACTGAAGCTTTCTTT. It translates to CASSLDPMNTEAFF. The chain links TRBV11-2 to TRBJ1-1; no clear D. The CDR3 runs to 14 residues. CDR1 is SGHAT, CDR2 FQNNGV, per germline. V was trimmed by 0 bases and J by 0 bases, leaving 5 bases between them. Full variable domain (missing parts from reference TRBV11-2 and TRBJ1-1): EAGVAQSPRYKIIEKRQSVAFWCNPISGHATLYWYQQILGQGPKLLIQFQNNGVVDDSQLPKDRFSAERLKGVDSTLKIQPAKLEDSAVYLCASSLDPMNTEAFFGQGTRLTVV.

This clonotype was seen repeatedly, ten times or more. The chain combines TRBV20-1 with TRBJ1-6, with D possibly matching TRBD1 (5 bases). The CDR3 loop spans 14 amino acids. V lost 5 bases to trimming and J lost 7 bases, with 15 bases between them. Germline V lookup: CDR1 DFQATT, CDR2 SNEGSKA (reference sequence). The CDR3: CSASRGAINSPLHF. The CDR3 DNA is TGCAGTGCTTCTCGGGGCGCAATCAATTCACCCCTCCACTTT.

Many counts were recorded for this clonotype. The V and J genes are TRBV5-1 and TRBJ2-5, with 11 nucleotides matching TRBD2. The CDR3 loop spans 15 amino acids. The junction had 5 bases not matched to a gene; V was cut back by 6 bases and J by 1 base. CDR1 and CDR2 from the germline V gene are SGHRS and YFSETQ. The CDR3 loop reads CASNAGTSGQETQYF. The CDR3 DNA sequence: TGCGCCAGCAATGCCGGGACTAGCGGCCAAGAGACCCAGTACTTC.

V is TRBV7-2 and J is TRBJ1-2, with 9 bases that match TRBD1. The CDR3 has 15 amino acids. J lost 4 bases, V lost 6 bases, and 9 bases had no gene match. CDR1 is SGHTA, CDR2 FQGNSA, per germline. This CDR3 reads CASSVRDRVTYGYTF. The CDR3 nucleotides are TGTGCCAGCAGTGTCCGGGACAGGGTGACCTATGGCTACACCTTC.

The chain is built from TRBV20-1 and TRBJ2-2, with a possible D match to TRBD1 (6 bases). This CDR3 spans 15 amino acids. Germline V CDR1 and CDR2: DFQATT, SNEGSKA (reference sequence). Trimming took off 3 bases at V and 2 bases at J, with 13 bases between the two ends. Here the CDR3 DNA reads TGCAGTGCTAGGGGGGCGGTATTCAACACCGGGGAGCTGTTTTTT. Translated: CSARGAVFNTGELFF.

The table lists this clonotype with many counts. The chain couples TRBV4-2 to TRBJ2-7; maybe TRBD2 (6 bases). Trimming removed 4 bases at V and 3 bases at J, with 16 bases between. CDR3 length: 15 amino acids. The germline V gene encodes CDR1 LGHNA and CDR2 YNFKEQ. CDR3 in DNA: TGTGCCAGCAGCCCAGGGCCTTCGGGGGACTACGAGCAGTACTTC. Translation gives CASSPGPSGDYEQYF.

The gene calls are TRBV28 and TRBJ1-1; D unresolved. Germline-derived CDR1 and CDR2 are MDHEN and SYDVKM. CDR3 size: 15 residues. Trimming removed 6 bases from V and 1 base from J, with 15 bases in between. CDR3 residues: CASRSEGSRNTEAFF. DNA for the CDR3: TGTGCCAGCAGATCGGAGGGCAGTCGGAACACTGAAGCTTTCTTT.

Notes on this clonotype: A much larger clone differs from this one at a single base, so this may be a read error. The chain has TRBV10-3 and TRBJ2-7; D remains unclear. CDR3 length: 14 amino acids. CDR1 and CDR2 (germline): ENHRY, SYGVKD. V was cut by 6 bases and J by 5 bases, with 17 bases left in between. The DNA of the CDR3 is TGTGCCATCAGGAAAACGCCAGAGCTTAACGAGCAGTACTTC. Translating it yields CAIRKTPELNEQYF.

This clonotype has just a few counts. The V and J genes are TRBV19 and TRBJ2-5; TRBD1 or TRBD2 may be the D gene (5 bases each). The CDR3 is 13 residues long. V lost 6 bases to trimming and J lost 7 bases, with 15 bases between them. Germline assignment: CDR1 LNHDA and CDR2 SQIVND (reference sequence). Here the CDR3 reads CASSSAGDVTQYF. The CDR3 DNA sequence: TGTGCCAGTAGCTCGGCCGGGGACGTGACCCAGTACTTC.

CDR3 sequence: CASSVGQIKYYEQYF. CDR3 DNA sequence: TGCGCCAGCAGCGTTGGACAAATCAAGTACTACGAGCAGTACTTC. The chain is built from TRBV5-1 and TRBJ2-7, with a possible D match to TRBD1 (5 bases). Between the trimmed V and J ends, which lost 4 bases and 3 bases, there was a span of 17 bases. Per germline, CDR1 SGHRS and CDR2 YFSETQ. The CDR3 is made up of 15 amino acids.

A single count supports this clonotype. A much larger clone lies one base from this, so it may be a read error. CDR3 residues: CASSNAVQGMPQPQHF. CDR3 DNA sequence: TGCGCCAGCAGCAACGCGGTGCAGGGGATGCCTCAGCCCCAGCATTTT. The chain links TRBV5-1 to TRBJ1-5, with D perhaps TRBD1 (6 bases). Germline V CDR1 and CDR2: SGHRS, YFSETQ. The CDR3 spans 16 residues. The V end lost 4 bases, the J end lost 6 bases, and 20 bases lay between the germline ends.

The chain employs TRBV18 and TRBJ2-5; no clear D gene. Trimming took off 5 bases at V and 2 bases at J, with 6 bases between the two ends. Germline CDR1 reads KGHSH; CDR2 reads LQKENI. The CDR3 contains 12 residues. The CDR3 region has the DNA TGTGCCAGCTCAATGAGACAAGAGACCCAGTACTTC. It translates to CASSMRQETQYF.

This clonotype was seen many times. The chain employs TRBV27 and TRBJ1-2; D perhaps matches TRBD1 (6 bases). Trimming shortened V by 1 base and J by 2 bases, and 14 bases separated the two germline ends. In germline, CDR1 is MNHEY, CDR2 SMNVEV (reference sequence). CDR3 length: 16 amino acids. DNA for the CDR3: TGTGCCAGCAGTTTATTTAGCCAGGGGAGAAACTATGGCTACACCTTC. Its protein product is CASSLFSQGRNYGYTF.